The TCR beta chain under discussion was sequenced for a study of neurological immune-mediated disorders (dated by TCRdb to 2018 to 2020). About the study as a whole: Using UMI-based sequencing, the study compared peripheral blood TCR-beta repertoires from patients with HTLV-I-associated myelopathy (HAM/TSP), patients with multiple sclerosis, and healthy controls. The roughly 99 TCR-beta libraries covered PBMC samples along with longitudinal samples, technical triplicates, and paired sorted CD4+ and CD8+ T-cell subsets. The cohort included about 70 subjects: about 15 with HAM/TSP, around 34 with multiple sclerosis, and around 20 healthy controls. Results the study describes overall, beyond this receptor: Across subjects, expanded clones never shared an identical CDR3 amino acid sequence, which suggests that the TCR-beta repertoires in every group were private. The highest TCR clonal expansion was observed in HAM/TSP patients, whereas the lowest was observed in MS patients, even when compared with healthy controls.

cDNA was synthesized by template-switch 5'RACE using a primer carrying a 10-nucleotide random unique molecular identifier by which each TCR transcript was tagged. Every sequencing run covered 15-18 subjects and yielded more than 170 million TCR-beta sequences. The RNeasy kit was used to extract total RNA. The KAPA Real-time Library Amplification kit was used to amplify TCR-beta VDJ regions with primers targeting the TCR constant region and the 5'RACE anchor. A first PCR added sample indexes and Illumina adaptors, and a second PCR then raised library yield. After Ampure bead purification, the TCR product of roughly 650 bp was size-selected on a 2% E-gel SizeSelection system. Library quality was checked on a Bioanalyzer, concentration was measured with Qubit, and libraries were quantified with the Kapa Library Quantification kit before pooling. Paired-end 2 x 150 bp sequencing of the libraries was performed on an Illumina HiSeq 2500. To increase sequence diversity, about 25-31% phiX was spiked into each library pool. From the authors' description of their analysis: The quality-filtered reads were processed with the UMI-based MiGEC pipeline, whose error correction step removed more than 75% of the raw TCR sequences. VDJ genes were aligned to IMGT germline references, and each clonotype was defined by a unique CDR3 amino acid sequence together with V-J genes. VDJtools evaluated clonal expansion, Shannon diversity and CDR3 relatedness (CalcPairwiseDistances, ClusterSamples); CLCbio workbench built phylogenetic trees. Expanded clones were defined as having at least 8 unique UMIs, based on coefficient-of-variation modelling across technical triplicates. TCRdb took the public reads, trimmed them with fastp at Q25, ran MiXCR for clone calling and kept in-frame beta chains. Entries that share a CDR3 protein sequence are merged under the most common genes and DNA. TCRdb's processing, not the authors' own work, is the source of the V and J calls. Present in this sample are around 79,000 distinct CDR3 sequences, about 14% of which were seen just once. The ten largest clones represent about 7% of the sample.

The table lists this clonotype with many counts. This clone's antigen is unknown. No base qualities exist here, and no much larger clone lies one base off it. The healthy controls were volunteers from blood banks in Maryland, USA. For unsorted PBMC libraries, 2 million PBMCs were used after storage in RNAlater at -80 degrees C until RNA extraction. PBMCs were separated from peripheral blood using Ficoll-Hypaque density gradient centrifugation and then cryopreserved in liquid nitrogen. The CDR3 numbers 14 residues from cysteine through phenylalanine. CDR3 DNA only is kept here, 42 bases in frame from base 1. The germline V gene (reference sequence) supplies CDR1 MNHNY and CDR2 SVGAGI. V gives up 0 bases and J gives up 0 bases, and the segment between their germline ends measures 5 bases.

What was sequenced was PBMCs. The clonotype was recovered from a woman aged 45 to 65 in good health. The rearrangement joined TRBV6-6 to TRBJ2-5; no D gene can be assigned with confidence. In nucleotide form, the sequence is TGTGCCAGCAGTTACTCCCACGACCAAGAGACCCAGTACTTC. Its amino acids are CASSYSHDQETQYF.